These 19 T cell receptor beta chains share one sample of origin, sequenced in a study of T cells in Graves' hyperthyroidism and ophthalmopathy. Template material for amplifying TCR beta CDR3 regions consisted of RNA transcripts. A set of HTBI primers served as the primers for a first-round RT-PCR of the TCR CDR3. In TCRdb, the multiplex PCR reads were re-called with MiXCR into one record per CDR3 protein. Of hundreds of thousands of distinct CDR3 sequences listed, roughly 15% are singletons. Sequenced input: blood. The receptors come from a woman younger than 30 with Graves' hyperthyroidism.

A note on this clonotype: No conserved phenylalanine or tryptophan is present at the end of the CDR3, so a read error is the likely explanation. In nucleotides, the CDR3 is TGTGCCAGCAGCTTAGTCAACTACAATGAGCAGTTCATC. Its protein product is CASSLVNYNEQFI. J is TRBJ2-1 and V is TRBV11-2; D not resolved. The CDR3 is 13 residues long. Germline V lookup: CDR1 SGHAT, CDR2 FQNNGV. Deletions cut 1 base from V and 3 bases from J, with 4 bases between.

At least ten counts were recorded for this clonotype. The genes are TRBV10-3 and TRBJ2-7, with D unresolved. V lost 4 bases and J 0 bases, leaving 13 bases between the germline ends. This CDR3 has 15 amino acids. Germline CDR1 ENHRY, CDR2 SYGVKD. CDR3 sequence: CAISAIALSSYEQYF. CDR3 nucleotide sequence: TGTGCCATCAGTGCCATAGCCCTTAGCTCCTACGAGCAGTACTTC.

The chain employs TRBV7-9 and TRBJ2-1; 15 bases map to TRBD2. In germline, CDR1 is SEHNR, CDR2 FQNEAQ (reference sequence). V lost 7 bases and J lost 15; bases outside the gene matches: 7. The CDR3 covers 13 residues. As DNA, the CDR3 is TGTGCCAGCATCGTCCCGGGACTAGCGGGAGGGTTCTTC. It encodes CASIVPGLAGGFF.

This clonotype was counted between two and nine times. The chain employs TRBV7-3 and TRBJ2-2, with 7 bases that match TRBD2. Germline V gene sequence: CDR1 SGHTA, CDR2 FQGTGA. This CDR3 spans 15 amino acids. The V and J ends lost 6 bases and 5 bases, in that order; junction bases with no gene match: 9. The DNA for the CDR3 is TGTGCCAGCAGTTATGGCGGGAGACAAACCGGGGAGCTGTTTTTT. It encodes CASSYGGRQTGELFF.

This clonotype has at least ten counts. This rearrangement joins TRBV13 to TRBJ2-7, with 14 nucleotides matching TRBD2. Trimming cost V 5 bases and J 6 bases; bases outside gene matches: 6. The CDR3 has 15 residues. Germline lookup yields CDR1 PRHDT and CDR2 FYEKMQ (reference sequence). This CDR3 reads CASSHVGTSGSEQYF. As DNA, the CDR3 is TGTGCCAGCAGCCACGTAGGGACTAGCGGGAGCGAGCAGTACTTC.

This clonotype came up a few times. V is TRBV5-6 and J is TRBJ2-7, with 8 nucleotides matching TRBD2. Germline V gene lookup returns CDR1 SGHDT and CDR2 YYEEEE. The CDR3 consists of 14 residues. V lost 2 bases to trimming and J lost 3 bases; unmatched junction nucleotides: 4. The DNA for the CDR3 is TGTGCCAGCAGCTTCCGGGGGGGAAGCTACGAGCAGTACTTC. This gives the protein CASSFRGGSYEQYF.

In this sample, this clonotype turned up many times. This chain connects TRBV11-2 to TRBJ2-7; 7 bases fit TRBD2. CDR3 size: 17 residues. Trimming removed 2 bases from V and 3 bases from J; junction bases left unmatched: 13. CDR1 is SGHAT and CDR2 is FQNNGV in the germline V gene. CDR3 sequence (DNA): TGTGCCAGCAGCTTAATGCGCTCTAGCGGATTTTTCTACGAGCAGTACTTC. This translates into CASSLMRSSGFFYEQYF.

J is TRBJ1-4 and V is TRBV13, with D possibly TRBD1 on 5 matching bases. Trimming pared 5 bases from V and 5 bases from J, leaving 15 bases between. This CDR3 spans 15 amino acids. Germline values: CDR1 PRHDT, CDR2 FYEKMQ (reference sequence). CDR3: CASSSRGSQNEKLFF. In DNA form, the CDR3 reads TGTGCCAGCAGCAGCCGGGGCAGCCAGAATGAAAAACTGTTTTTT.

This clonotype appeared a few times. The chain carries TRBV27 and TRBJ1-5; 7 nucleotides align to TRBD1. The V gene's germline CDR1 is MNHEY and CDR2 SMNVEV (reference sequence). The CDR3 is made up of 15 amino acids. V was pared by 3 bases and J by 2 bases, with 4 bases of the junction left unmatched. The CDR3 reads CASSLTGSRNQPQHF. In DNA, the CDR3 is TGTGCCAGCAGTTTGACAGGGAGTCGCAATCAGCCCCAGCATTTT.

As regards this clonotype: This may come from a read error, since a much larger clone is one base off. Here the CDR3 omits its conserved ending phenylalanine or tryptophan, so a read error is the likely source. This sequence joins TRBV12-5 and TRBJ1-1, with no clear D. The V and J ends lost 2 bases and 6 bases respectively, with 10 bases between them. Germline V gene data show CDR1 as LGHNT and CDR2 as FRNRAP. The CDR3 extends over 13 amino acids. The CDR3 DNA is TGTGCTAGTGGTTTGAGCGGTGGGGCTGAAGCTTTCCTT. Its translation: CASGLSGGAEAFL.

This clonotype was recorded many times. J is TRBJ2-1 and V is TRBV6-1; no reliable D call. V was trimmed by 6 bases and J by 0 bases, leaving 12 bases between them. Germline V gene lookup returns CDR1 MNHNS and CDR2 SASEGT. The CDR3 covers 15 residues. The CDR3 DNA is TGTGCCAGCAGACTCGGGCCTAGCTCCTACAATGAGCAGTTCTTC. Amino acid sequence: CASRLGPSSYNEQFF.

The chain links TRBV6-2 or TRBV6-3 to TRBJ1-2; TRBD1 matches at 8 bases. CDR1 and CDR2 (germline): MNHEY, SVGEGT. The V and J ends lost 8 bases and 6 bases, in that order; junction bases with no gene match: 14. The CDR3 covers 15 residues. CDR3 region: CASDGTGISWDGYTF. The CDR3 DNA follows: TGTGCCAGCGACGGGACAGGTATATCGTGGGATGGCTACACCTTC.

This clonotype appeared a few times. The CDR3 sequence: CSVDTRDRQFF. CDR3 nucleotides: TGCAGCGTTGATACTCGGGACAGGCAGTTCTTC. The genes are TRBV29-1 and TRBJ2-1, with 7 nucleotides matching TRBD1. V gave up 3 bases and J gave up 12 bases; unmatched junction bases: 5. Germline V gene sequence: CDR1 SQVTM, CDR2 ANQGSEA. CDR3 length: 11 residues.

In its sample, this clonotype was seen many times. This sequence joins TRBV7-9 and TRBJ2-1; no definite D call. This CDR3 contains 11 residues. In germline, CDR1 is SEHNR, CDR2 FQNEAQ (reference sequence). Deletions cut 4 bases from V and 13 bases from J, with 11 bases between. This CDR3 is CASSSSPHQFF. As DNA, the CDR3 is TGTGCCAGCAGCTCTTCCCCCCACCAGTTCTTC.

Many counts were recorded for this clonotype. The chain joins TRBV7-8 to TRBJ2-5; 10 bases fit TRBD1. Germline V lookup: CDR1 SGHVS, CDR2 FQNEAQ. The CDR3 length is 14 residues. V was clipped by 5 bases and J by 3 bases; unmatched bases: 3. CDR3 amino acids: CASSRGTGEETQYF. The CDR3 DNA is TGTGCCAGCAGCAGAGGGACAGGGGAAGAGACCCAGTACTTC.

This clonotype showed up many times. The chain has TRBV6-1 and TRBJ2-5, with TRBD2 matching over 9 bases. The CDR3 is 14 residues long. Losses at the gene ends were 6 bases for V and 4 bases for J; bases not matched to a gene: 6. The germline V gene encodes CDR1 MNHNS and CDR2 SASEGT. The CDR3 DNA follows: TGTGCCAGCAGGGGGACTAGCTTTCCAGAGACCCAGTACTTC. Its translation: CASRGTSFPETQYF.

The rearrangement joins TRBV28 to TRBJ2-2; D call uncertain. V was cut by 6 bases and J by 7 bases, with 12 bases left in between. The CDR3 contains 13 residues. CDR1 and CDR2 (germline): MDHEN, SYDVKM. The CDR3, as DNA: TGTGCCAGCAGCGTTCAAACCCGCGGGGAGCTGTTTTTT. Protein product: CASSVQTRGELFF. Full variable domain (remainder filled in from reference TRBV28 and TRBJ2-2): DVKVTQSSRYLVKRTGEKVFLECVQDMDHENMFWYRQDPGLGLRLIYFSYDVKMKEKGDIPEGYSVSREKKERFSLILESASTNQTSMYLCASSVQTRGELFFGEGSRLTVL.

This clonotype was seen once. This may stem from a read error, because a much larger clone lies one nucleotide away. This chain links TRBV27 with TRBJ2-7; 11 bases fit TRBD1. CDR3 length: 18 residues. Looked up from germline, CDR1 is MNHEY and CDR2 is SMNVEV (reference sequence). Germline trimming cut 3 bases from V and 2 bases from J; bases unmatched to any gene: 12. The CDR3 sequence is CASSFRPRDRGSPYEQYF. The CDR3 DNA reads TGTGCCAGCAGTTTCCGCCCCCGGGACAGGGGGTCTCCCTACGAGCAGTACTTC.

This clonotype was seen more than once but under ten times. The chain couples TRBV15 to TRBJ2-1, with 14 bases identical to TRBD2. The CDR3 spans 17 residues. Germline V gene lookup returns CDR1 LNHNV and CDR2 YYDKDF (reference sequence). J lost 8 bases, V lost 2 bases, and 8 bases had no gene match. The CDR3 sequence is CATSRSTSGRASDEQFF. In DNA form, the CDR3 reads TGTGCCACCAGCAGATCGACTAGCGGGAGGGCCAGTGATGAGCAGTTCTTC.